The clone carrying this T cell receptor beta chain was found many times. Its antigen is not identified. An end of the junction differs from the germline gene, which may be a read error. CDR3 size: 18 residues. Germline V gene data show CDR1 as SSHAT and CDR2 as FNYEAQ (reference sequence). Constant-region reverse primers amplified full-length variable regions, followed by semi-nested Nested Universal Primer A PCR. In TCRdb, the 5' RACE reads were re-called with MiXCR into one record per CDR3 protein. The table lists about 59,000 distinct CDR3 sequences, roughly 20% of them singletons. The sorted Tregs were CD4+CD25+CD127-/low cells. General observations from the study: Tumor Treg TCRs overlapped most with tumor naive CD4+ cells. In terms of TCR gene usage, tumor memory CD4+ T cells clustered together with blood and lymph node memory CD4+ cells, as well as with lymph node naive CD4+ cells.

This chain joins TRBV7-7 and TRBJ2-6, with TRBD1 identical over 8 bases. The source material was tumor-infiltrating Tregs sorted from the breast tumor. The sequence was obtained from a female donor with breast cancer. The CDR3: CASSPQTGAISGANVLTF. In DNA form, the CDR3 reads TGTGCTAGCAGCCCGCAGACAGGGGCAATCTCTGGGGCCAACGTCCTGACTTTC.